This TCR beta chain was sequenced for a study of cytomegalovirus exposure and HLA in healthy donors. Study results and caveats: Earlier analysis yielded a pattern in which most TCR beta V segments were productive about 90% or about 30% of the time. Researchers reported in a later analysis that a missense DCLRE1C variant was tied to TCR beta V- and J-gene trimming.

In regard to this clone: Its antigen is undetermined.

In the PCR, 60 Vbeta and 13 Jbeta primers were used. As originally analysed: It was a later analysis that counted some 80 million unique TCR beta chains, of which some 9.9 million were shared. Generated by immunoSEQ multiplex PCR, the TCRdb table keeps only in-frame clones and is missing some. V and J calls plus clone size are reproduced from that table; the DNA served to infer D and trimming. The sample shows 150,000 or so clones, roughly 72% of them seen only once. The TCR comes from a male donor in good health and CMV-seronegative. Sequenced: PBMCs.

For the CDR3, the DNA is TGTGCCAGCAGCCGCGGACTAGCGACCAAGAACACCGGGGAGCTGTTTTTT. Its protein is CASSRGLATKNTGELFF. This chain uses TRBV7-2 with TRBJ2-2; TRBD2 matches at 9 bases. V dropped 5 bases and J dropped 1; count of bases not matched to a gene: 8. Germline CDR1 and CDR2: SGHTA and FQGNSA. CDR3 length: 17 amino acids.